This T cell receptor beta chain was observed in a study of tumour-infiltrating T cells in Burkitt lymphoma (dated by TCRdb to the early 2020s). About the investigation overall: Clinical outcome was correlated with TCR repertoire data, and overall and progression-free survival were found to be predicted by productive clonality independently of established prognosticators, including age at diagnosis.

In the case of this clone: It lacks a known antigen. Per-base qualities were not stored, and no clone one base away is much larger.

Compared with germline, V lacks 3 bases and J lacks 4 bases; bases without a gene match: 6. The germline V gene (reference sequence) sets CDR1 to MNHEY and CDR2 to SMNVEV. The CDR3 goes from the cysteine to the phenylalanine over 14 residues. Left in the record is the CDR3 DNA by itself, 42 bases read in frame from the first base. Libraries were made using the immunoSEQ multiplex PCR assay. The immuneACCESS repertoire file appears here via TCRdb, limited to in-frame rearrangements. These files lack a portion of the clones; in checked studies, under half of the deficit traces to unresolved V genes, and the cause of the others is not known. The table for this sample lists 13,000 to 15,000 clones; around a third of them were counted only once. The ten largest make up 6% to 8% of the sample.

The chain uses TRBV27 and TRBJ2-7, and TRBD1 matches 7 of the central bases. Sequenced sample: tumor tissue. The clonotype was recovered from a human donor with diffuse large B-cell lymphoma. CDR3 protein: CASSLGDRAYEQYF. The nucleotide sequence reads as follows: TGTGCCAGCAGTTTGGGAGACAGGGCATACGAGCAGTACTTC.